This T cell receptor beta chain was identified in a study of vaccination and CD4 T cells after COVID-19. On the study more broadly: Participants were vaccinated with two doses, given as either BNT162b2 or mRNA-1273 vaccine.

The length of the CDR3 is 13 residues. V lost 7 bases, J lost 6 bases, and 3 bases stayed unmatched. Per the germline V gene, CDR1 is SNHLY and CDR2 is FYNNEI. Sequencing of the DNA from cultured CD4+ T cells was carried out with the Oncomine TCR Beta short-read assay. TCRdb used MiXCR to reprocess the PCR reads, holding one entry per CDR3 protein. The sample lists 15,000 to 20,000 distinct CDR3 sequences, 30% to 40% occurring once. This clonotype has only a few counts. Its target is not known. Treatment here: approximately 9-day PBMC culture with coronavirus spike peptide pools or control peptides (ViraFEST assay). The ViraFEST method relied on peptide pools to expand antigen-specific T cells, followed by TCR sequencing. Researchers reported culturing 2 million or so PBMCs per well with approximately 10 IU/ml IL-2 and about 9.3 ug/ml peptide pools.

This chain joins TRBV2 and TRBJ1-5, with 10 bases aligning to TRBD1. This clonotype was obtained from a human donor who received a COVID-19 vaccine. Sequencing used CD4+ T cells from blood, cultured in vitro, obtained before SARS-CoV-2 vaccination. The CDR3 DNA is TGTGCCAGCACCGGGACAGGGGCTCAGCCCCAGCATTTT. It encodes CASTGTGAQPQHF.